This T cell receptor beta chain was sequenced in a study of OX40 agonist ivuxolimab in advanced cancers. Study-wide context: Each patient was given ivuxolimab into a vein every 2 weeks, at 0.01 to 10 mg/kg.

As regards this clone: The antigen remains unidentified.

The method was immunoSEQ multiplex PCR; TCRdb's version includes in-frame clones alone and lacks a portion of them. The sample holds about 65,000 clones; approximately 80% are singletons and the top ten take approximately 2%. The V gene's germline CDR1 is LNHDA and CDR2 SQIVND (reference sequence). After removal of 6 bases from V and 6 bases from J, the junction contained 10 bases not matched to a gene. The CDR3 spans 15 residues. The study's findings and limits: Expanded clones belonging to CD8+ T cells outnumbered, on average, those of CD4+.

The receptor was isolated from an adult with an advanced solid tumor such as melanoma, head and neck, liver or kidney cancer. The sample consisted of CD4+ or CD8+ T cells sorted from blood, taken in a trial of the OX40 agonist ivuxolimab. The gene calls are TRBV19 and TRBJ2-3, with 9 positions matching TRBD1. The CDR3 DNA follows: TGTGCCAGTAGCATGGACAGGGGCGTCGGGGATACGCAGTATTTT. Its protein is CASSMDRGVGDTQYF. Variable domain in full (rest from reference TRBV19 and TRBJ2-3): DGGITQSPKYLFRKEGQNVTLSCEQNLNHDAMYWYRQDPGQGLRLIYYSQIVNDFQKGDIAEGYSVSREKKESFPLTVTSAQKNPTAFYLCASSMDRGVGDTQYFGPGTRLTVL.